A selection of T cell receptor beta chains follows, all from one sample in a study of technical replicates of blood from four donors. TCRdb keeps only in-frame clones here, not all; method: immunoSEQ multiplex PCR. The repertoire has about 100,000 clones, under 97% of them found once; the top ten carry 0.2% to 0.25%. Sequencing was performed on T cells isolated from PBMCs. These receptors were collected from a human donor in good health. CDR3s include the opening cysteine and the closing phenylalanine or tryptophan. Each record gives: CDR3 protein, CDR3 DNA, D gene, V gene, clone size, J gene. A D gene is named only where the DNA matches it firmly. Some rows have no size entry. The others give once, few or many, or a class for an expanded clone.

CASSAGQYQETQYF TGTGCCAGCAGCGCCGGACAGTACCAAGAGACCCAGTACTTC . TRBV7-9 . TRBJ2-5
CASSLAGVGLDGYTF TGTGCCAGCAGTTTAGCAGGGGTTGGTTTGGATGGCTACACCTTC . TRBV27 . TRBJ1-2
CATSSLRTGELFF TGTGCCACCAGCAGCCTGCGAACCGGGGAGCTGTTTTTT . TRBV15 . TRBJ2-2
CASSPRGGEQFF TGTGCCAGCAGCCCGAGGGGAGGTGAGCAGTTCTTC . TRBV9 . TRBJ2-1
CASSQYLAGYEQYF TGTGCCAGCAGCCAATATCTCGCCGGCTACGAGCAGTACTTC . TRBV14 . TRBJ2-7
CASSQDRDIQGYTF TGTGCCAGCAGCCAAGATAGGGACATACAAGGCTACACCTTC . TRBV4-2 . TRBJ1-2
CASSLGRSSGSAYEQYF TGTGCCAGCAGCTTAGGCCGGTCTAGCGGGAGTGCCTACGAGCAGTACTTC TRBD2 TRBV7-2 . TRBJ2-7
CASSERAGSGELFF TGTGCCAGCAGTGAAAGAGCGGGGTCCGGGGAGCTGTTTTTT TRBD2 TRBV2 . TRBJ2-2
CASSFRRGRSSSGNTIYF TGTGCCAGCAGTTTTCGCAGGGGTCGAAGTAGCTCTGGAAACACCATATATTTT . TRBV28 . TRBJ1-3
CASGLRGSNEQFF TGTGCTAGTGGTTTAAGGGGGTCCAATGAGCAGTTCTTC . TRBV12-5 . TRBJ2-1
CASSAGRQQYF TGTGCCAGCAGTGCTGGGAGACAGCAGTACTTC . TRBV6-1 . TRBJ2-7
CASSREGQSYEQYF TGCGCCAGCAGTCGGGAGGGCCAATCCTACGAGCAGTACTTC TRBD2 TRBV5-1 . TRBJ2-7
CASTTHSLLAGYNEQFF TGTGCCAGTACAACCCATTCCCTACTAGCAGGATACAATGAGCAGTTCTTC . TRBV19 many TRBJ2-1
CASGRQGAHSPLHF TGTGCCAGCGGGAGACAGGGGGCTCATTCACCCCTCCACTTT TRBD1 TRBV2 . TRBJ1-6
CASSLGNGGQGVGWGPYEQYF TGTGCCAGCAGTTTGGGGAATGGGGGACAGGGAGTGGGCTGGGGGCCTTACGAGCAGTACTTC TRBD1 TRBV27 . TRBJ2-7
CASKRREGNYTQYF TGTGCCAGCAAGCGCCGAGAGGGCAATTATACGCAGTATTTT . TRBV6-1 . TRBJ2-3
CASKQNRGDYGYTF TGTGCCAGCAAGCAGAACAGGGGCGACTATGGCTACACCTTC TRBD1 TRBV6-1 . TRBJ1-2
CASSSGTGWAPYGYTF TGTGCCAGCAGTTCCGGGACAGGGTGGGCCCCCTATGGCTACACCTTC TRBD1 TRBV6-5 few TRBJ1-2
CAWSGVGGYSNQPQHF TGTGCCTGGAGTGGTGTGGGGGGTTATAGCAATCAGCCCCAGCATTTT . TRBV30 . TRBJ1-5
CSAPGRYEQYF TGCAGTGCACCCGGTCGCTACGAGCAGTACTTC . TRBV20-1 . TRBJ2-7
CASSYGQGLNQPQHF TGTGCCAGCAGCTATGGACAGGGGCTGAATCAGCCCCAGCATTTT TRBD1 TRBV9 . TRBJ1-5
CASSPWGQGNQPQHF TGTGCCAGCAGCCCATGGGGGCAGGGAAATCAGCCCCAGCATTTT . TRBV14 . TRBJ1-5
CASSTRVRDTDTQYF TGTGCCAGCAGTACCAGGGTTCGCGACACAGATACGCAGTATTTT . TRBV27 . TRBJ2-3
CASSVRANTGELFF TGTGCCAGCAGCGTGAGGGCGAACACCGGGGAGCTGTTTTTT . TRBV5-4 . TRBJ2-2
CASSDDRGHQPQHF TGTGCCAGCAGTGATGACAGGGGGCATCAGCCCCAGCATTTT TRBD1 TRBV2 . TRBJ1-5
CASDLVTGSYGYTF TGTGCCAGCGACTTGGTAACAGGGAGCTATGGCTACACCTTC . TRBV7-9 . TRBJ1-2
CASSHLGREDQETQYF TGTGCCAGCAGTCACTTAGGGAGGGAGGATCAAGAGACCCAGTACTTC TRBD2 TRBV28 . TRBJ2-5
CASSSNPGQGFGYTF TGTGCCAGCAGCTCAAATCCGGGACAGGGGTTTGGCTACACCTTC TRBD1 TRBV5-5 . TRBJ1-2
CASSPLTNPNRLNEKLFF TGTGCCAGCTCACCACTTACAAATCCGAACAGGCTAAATGAAAAACTGTTTTTT . TRBV18 once TRBJ1-4
CASSPRLASAYEQYF TGTGCCAGCTCACCCAGACTAGCGTCGGCCTACGAGCAGTACTTC TRBD2 TRBV18 . TRBJ2-7
CASSLVGGSHNEQFF TGCGCCAGCAGCTTGGTAGGGGGCTCTCACAATGAGCAGTTCTTC TRBD1 TRBV5-1 . TRBJ2-1
CASSLGTSGNTGELFF TGTGCCAGCAGCCTGGGGACTAGCGGGAACACCGGGGAGCTGTTTTTT TRBD2 TRBV9 . TRBJ2-2
CASSRPPGTAYFNQPQHF TGTGCCAGCAGCCGCCCGCCCGGGACAGCGTATTTCAATCAGCCCCAGCATTTT TRBD1 TRBV14 . TRBJ1-5
CASSYNRDRDLNTEAFF TGTGCCAGCTCGTATAACCGGGACAGGGATTTGAACACTGAAGCTTTCTTT TRBD1 TRBV18 . TRBJ1-1
CASSRGGGNTEAFF TGTGCCAGCAGCCGGGGAGGGGGGAACACTGAAGCTTTCTTT . TRBV11-2 . TRBJ1-1
CASSVSQDSQPQHF TGTGCCAGCAGTGTTTCCCAGGATTCGCAGCCCCAGCATTTT . TRBV6-1 . TRBJ1-5
CASSYPDRLYEQYF TGTGCCAGCAGTTACCCGGACAGGCTCTACGAGCAGTACTTC TRBD1 TRBV6-5 . TRBJ2-7
CATTGTGPDTQYF TGTGCCACCACCGGGACAGGGCCAGATACGCAGTATTTT TRBD1 TRBV19 . TRBJ2-3
CASSHLPGQGHTGELFF TGTGCCAGCAGCCATCTACCGGGACAGGGGCACACCGGGGAGCTGTTTTTT TRBD1 TRBV14 . TRBJ2-2
CVRSLASRLAGLESSYNEQFF TGTGTCAGAAGCTTAGCGTCAAGACTAGCGGGACTTGAGAGCTCCTACAATGAGCAGTTCTTC . TRBV7-5 . TRBJ2-1
CASSPGQGGEQYF TGTGCCAGCAGCCCGGGACAGGGAGGCGAGCAGTACTTC TRBD1 TRBV5-6 . TRBJ2-7
CASSVDLIGESEAFF TGTGCCAGTAGTGTCGACTTGATCGGGGAATCTGAAGCTTTCTTT . TRBV19 . TRBJ1-1
CASSSQLAGANTGELFF TGTGCCAGCAGCTCCCAACTAGCGGGGGCGAACACCGGGGAGCTGTTTTTT TRBD2 TRBV9 . TRBJ2-2
CASSSGENTEAFF TGTGCCAGCTCGTCAGGGGAGAACACTGAAGCTTTCTTT . TRBV18 . TRBJ1-1
CASSLSGYEQYF TGCGCCAGCAGCTTGTCCGGCTACGAGCAGTACTTC . TRBV5-1 . TRBJ2-7
CASKIRAGQTNSPLHF TGCGCCAGCAAAATCCGGGCGGGACAGACTAATTCACCCCTCCACTTT TRBD1 TRBV5-1 once TRBJ1-6
CASSLDGFSGQRGGRETQYF TGTGCCAGCAGCTTAGATGGGTTTTCCGGGCAGCGGGGGGGCAGAGAGACCCAGTACTTC TRBD2 TRBV11-2 . TRBJ2-5
CASSLGTGDHGYTF TGTGCCAGCAGCTTGGGGACAGGGGACCATGGCTACACCTTC TRBD1 TRBV7-6 . TRBJ1-2
CASSIAGRGGETQYF TGTGCCAGCAGCATAGCGGGAAGGGGAGGGGAGACCCAGTACTTC TRBD2 TRBV13 once TRBJ2-5
CASSPAWTAYEQYF TGTGCCAGCAGCCCGGCGTGGACAGCCTACGAGCAGTACTTC . TRBV11-2 . TRBJ2-7
CSLEEQGTRTQYF TGCAGCCTTGAGGAGCAGGGCACCAGGACCCAGTACTTC . TRBV29-1 . TRBJ2-5